The clone carrying this TCR delta chain was seen only a few times. TCRdb reapplied CATT to the RT-PCR reads. The sample includes some 2,000 delta-chain clones, 0.85% to 1.2% of them seen just once. The data were taken from a study of gamma-delta T cells after stem cell transplantation. The source material was gamma-delta T cells. This TCR was sampled from a human donor. It is not recorded whose cells these are; they may come from a transplant donor.

CDR3 residues: CACDTVGGGYAPDKLIF. The CDR3 bases are TGTGCCTGTGACACCGTAGGTGGGGGATACGCCCCCGATAAACTCATCTTT. The rearrangement uses TRDV2 and TRDJ1; TRDD3 matches at 11 bases. Unmatched junction bases numbered 8, after V lost 0 bases and J lost 3 bases. Per germline, CDR1 GEAIGNYY and CDR2 EKD. The CDR3 contains 17 residues.